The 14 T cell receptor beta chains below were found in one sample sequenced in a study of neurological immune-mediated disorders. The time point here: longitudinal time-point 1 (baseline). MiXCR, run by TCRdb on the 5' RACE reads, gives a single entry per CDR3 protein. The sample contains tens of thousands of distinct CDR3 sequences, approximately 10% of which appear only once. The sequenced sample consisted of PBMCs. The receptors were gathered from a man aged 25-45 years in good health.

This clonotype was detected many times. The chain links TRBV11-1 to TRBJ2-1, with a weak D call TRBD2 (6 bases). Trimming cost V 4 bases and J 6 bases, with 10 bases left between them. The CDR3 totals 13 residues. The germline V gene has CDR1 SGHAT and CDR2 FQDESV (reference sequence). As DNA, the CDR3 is TGTGCCAGCAGCTGGGACTTTGCCAATGAGCAGTTCTTC. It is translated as CASSWDFANEQFF.

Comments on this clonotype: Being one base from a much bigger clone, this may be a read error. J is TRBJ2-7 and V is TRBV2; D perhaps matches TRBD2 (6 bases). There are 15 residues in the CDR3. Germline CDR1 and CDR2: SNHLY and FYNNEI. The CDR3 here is CASSEELAESYEQNF. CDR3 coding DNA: TGTGCCAGCAGTGAAGAACTAGCAGAATCCTACGAGCAGAACTTC.

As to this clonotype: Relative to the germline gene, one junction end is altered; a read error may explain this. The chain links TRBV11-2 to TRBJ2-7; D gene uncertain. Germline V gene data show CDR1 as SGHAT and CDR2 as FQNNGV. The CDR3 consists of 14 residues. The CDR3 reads CASSLGVRAYDQYF. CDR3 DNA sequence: TGTGCCAGCAGCTTAGGAGTCAGAGCCTACGATCAGTACTTC.

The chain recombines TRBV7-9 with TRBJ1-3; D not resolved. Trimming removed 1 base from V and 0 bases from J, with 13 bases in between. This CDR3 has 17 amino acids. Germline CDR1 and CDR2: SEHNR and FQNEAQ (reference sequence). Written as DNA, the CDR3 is TGTGCCAGCAGCTTAGTACATGGCCAATACTCTGGAAACACCATATATTTT. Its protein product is CASSLVHGQYSGNTIYF. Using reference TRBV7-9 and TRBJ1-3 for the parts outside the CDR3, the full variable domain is DTGVSQNPRHKITKRGQNVTFRCDPISEHNRLYWYRQTLGQGPEFLTYFQNEAQLEKSRLLSDRFSAERPKGSFSTLEIQRTEQGDSAMYLCASSLVHGQYSGNTIYFGEGSWLTVV.

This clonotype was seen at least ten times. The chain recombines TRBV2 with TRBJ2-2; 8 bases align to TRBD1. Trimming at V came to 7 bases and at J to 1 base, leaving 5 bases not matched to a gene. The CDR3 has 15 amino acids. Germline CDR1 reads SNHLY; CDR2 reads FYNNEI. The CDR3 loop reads CASTTGTGNTGELFF. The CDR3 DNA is TGTGCCAGCACCACCGGGACAGGGAACACCGGGGAGCTGTTTTTT.

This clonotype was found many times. The CDR3 region is CATSWDRDNTGELFF. CDR3 nucleotide sequence: TGTGCCACCAGCTGGGACAGGGATAACACCGGGGAGCTGTTTTTT. The V call is TRBV15, the J call TRBJ2-2; 9 bases fit TRBD1. J lost 2 bases, V lost 5 bases, and 3 bases had no gene match. This CDR3 is 15 amino acids long. Germline V gene sequence: CDR1 LNHNV, CDR2 YYDKDF (reference sequence).

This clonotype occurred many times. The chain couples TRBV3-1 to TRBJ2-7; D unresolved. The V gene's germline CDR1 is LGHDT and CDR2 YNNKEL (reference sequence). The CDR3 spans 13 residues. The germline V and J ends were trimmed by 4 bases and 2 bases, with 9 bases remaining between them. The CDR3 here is CASSPTGAYEQYF. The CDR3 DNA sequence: TGTGCCAGCAGCCCTACCGGCGCCTACGAGCAGTACTTC.

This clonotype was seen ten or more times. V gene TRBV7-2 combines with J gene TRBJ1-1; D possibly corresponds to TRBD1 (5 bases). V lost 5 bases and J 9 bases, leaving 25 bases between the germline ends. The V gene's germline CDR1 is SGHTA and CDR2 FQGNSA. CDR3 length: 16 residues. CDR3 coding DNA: TGTGCCAGCAGCGTTAGGGACTCGGCATCGGGGGTACAAGCTTTCTTT. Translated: CASSVRDSASGVQAFF.

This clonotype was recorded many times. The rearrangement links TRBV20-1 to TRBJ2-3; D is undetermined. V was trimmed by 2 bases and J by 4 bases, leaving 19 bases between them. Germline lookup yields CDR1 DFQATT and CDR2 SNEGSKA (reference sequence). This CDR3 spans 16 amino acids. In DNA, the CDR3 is TGCAGTGCTAGAACCTCTTGGACCCGGGTGGCAGATACGCAGTATTTT. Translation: CSARTSWTRVADTQYF.

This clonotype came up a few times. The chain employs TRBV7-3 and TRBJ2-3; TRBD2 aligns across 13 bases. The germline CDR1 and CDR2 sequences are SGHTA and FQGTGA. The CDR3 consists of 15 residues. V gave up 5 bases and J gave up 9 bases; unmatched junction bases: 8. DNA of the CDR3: TGTGCCAGCAGCCACGGACTAGCGGGAGAGGGGACGCAGTATTTT. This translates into CASSHGLAGEGTQYF.

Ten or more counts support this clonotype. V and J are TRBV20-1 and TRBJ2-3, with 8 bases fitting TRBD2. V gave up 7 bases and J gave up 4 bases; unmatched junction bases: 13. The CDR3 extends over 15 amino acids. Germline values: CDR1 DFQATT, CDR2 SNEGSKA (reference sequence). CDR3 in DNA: TGCAGTGGGATCTGGGCTAGCGGGCCTGCAGATACGCAGTATTTT. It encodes CSGIWASGPADTQYF.

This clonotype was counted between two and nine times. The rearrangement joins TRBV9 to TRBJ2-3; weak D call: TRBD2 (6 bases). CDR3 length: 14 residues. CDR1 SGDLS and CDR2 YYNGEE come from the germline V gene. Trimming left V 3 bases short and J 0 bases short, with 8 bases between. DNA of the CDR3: TGTGCCAGCAGCGGGGGACTTAGCACAGATACGCAGTATTTT. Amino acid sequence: CASSGGLSTDTQYF.

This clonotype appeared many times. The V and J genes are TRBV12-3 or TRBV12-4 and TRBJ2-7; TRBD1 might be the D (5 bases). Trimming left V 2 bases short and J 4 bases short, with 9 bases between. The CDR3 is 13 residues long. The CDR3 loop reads CASSLHRNYEQYF. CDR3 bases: TGTGCCAGCAGTTTACACAGGAATTACGAGCAGTACTTC.

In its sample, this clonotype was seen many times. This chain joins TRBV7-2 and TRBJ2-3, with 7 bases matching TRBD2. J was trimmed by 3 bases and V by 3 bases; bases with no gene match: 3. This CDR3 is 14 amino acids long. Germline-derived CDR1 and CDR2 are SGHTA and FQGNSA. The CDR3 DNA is TGTGCCAGCAGCTTTGCGGGAGCGACAGATACGCAGTATTTT. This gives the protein CASSFAGATDTQYF.